A single sample gave rise to the 12 T cell receptor beta chains below, sequenced in a study of blood T cell repertoires in COVID-19. This table comes from immunoSEQ multiplex PCR, and its TCRdb copy is limited to in-frame clones, with some not included. The sample contains under 200,000 clones, 82% of which appear only once. The sample was peripheral blood. The source of these receptors is a woman aged 55-75 years with COVID-19, enrolled during active disease.

This clone appeared a single time. J is TRBJ2-7 and V is TRBV30; D is possibly TRBD2 (6 bases). There are 13 residues in the CDR3. V dropped 4 bases and J dropped 7 bases, with 17 bases sitting between them. The germline gives CDR1 GTSNPN, CDR2 SVGIG (reference sequence). DNA of the CDR3: TGTGCCTGGACATGGGGGGTTTCGGGAGAGCAGTACTTC. This gives the protein CAWTWGVSGEQYF.

This clone has just a few counts. The J gene is TRBJ2-7, the V gene TRBV28, with 10 bases fitting TRBD2. Trimming at V came to 5 bases and at J to 0 bases, leaving 1 base not matched to a gene. The CDR3 has 14 residues. The germline V gene has CDR1 MDHEN and CDR2 SYDVKM. The DNA for the CDR3 is TGTGCCAGCAGTCCTAGCGGGAGCTCCTACGAGCAGTACTTC. Amino acid sequence: CASSPSGSSYEQYF.

V usage is TRBV28 and J usage is TRBJ2-5; D not resolved. Per the germline V gene, CDR1 is MDHEN and CDR2 is SYDVKM. Between the trimmed V and J ends, which lost 6 bases and 4 bases, there was a span of 12 bases. The CDR3 sequence is 13 residues long. CDR3 sequence reads: CASSIGSIETQYF. DNA of the CDR3: TGTGCCAGCAGCATCGGGTCGATAGAGACCCAGTACTTC.

This clone has just one count. The genes are TRBV6-5 and TRBJ2-5, with 7 bases that match TRBD2. Germline CDR1 and CDR2: MNHEY and SVGAGI. V lost 4 bases, J lost 1 base, and 6 bases stayed unmatched. CDR3 length equals 15 residues. The CDR3 spells CASSSRRGFQETQYF. In DNA form, the CDR3 reads TGTGCCAGCAGTTCTAGGCGGGGGTTCCAAGAGACCCAGTACTTC.

CDR3: CASNPFRGWNYGYTF. The CDR3 DNA reads as TGTGCCAGTAACCCGTTCAGGGGGTGGAACTATGGCTACACCTTC. The chain recombines TRBV19 with TRBJ1-2, with 7 bases lining up with TRBD1. V dropped 7 bases and J dropped 2; count of bases not matched to a gene: 10. The germline V gene encodes CDR1 LNHDA and CDR2 SQIVND (reference sequence). This CDR3 has 15 amino acids.

The V and J genes are TRBV11-3 and TRBJ1-6; D unresolved. This CDR3 comprises 13 residues. V was cut by 0 bases and J by 10 bases, with 7 bases left in between. Per germline, CDR1 SGHNT and CDR2 YENEEA. This CDR3 reads CASSLDPRSPLHF. In nucleotides, the CDR3 is TGTGCCAGCAGCTTAGATCCGCGGTCACCCCTCCACTTT.

This clone was picked up a small number of times. Other nucleotide sequences from this sample produce the same CDR3. This chain joins TRBV5-1 and TRBJ2-7, with 7 bases lining up with TRBD1. CDR1 is SGHRS, CDR2 YFSETQ, per germline. This CDR3 has 13 amino acids. J was trimmed by 2 bases and V by 4 bases; bases with no gene match: 3. The CDR3 region is CASSPDRAYEQYF. The CDR3, as DNA: TGCGCCAGCAGCCCCGACAGGGCCTACGAGCAGTACTTC.

V usage is TRBV7-3 and J usage is TRBJ2-2, with 9 bases identical to TRBD2. Trimming removed 11 bases from V and 3 bases from J; junction bases left unmatched: 10. Germline-derived CDR1 and CDR2 are SGHTA and FQGTGA. The CDR3 covers 15 residues. DNA for the CDR3: TGTGCCTCAAAGGTGGCTAGCGGGGACACCGGGGAGCTGTTTTTT. Translation: CASKVASGDTGELFF.

The rearrangement joins TRBV2 to TRBJ1-3; D gene ambiguous. The CDR3 totals 14 residues. Germline assignment: CDR1 SNHLY and CDR2 FYNNEI. V dropped 8 bases and J dropped 4 bases, with 15 bases sitting between them. The CDR3 loop is CASSRNGIGNTIYF. The CDR3 bases are TGTGCCAGCTCCCGCAACGGGATCGGAAACACCATATATTTT.

The chain employs TRBV7-9 and TRBJ1-3, with 7 positions matching TRBD1. CDR1 is SEHNR, CDR2 FQNEAQ, per germline (reference sequence). This CDR3 is built from 18 residues. Trimming removed 0 bases from V and 0 bases from J; junction bases left unmatched: 8. The CDR3 reads CASSLAGRRGHSGNTIYF. The CDR3 DNA reads as TGTGCCAGCAGCTTAGCGGGGCGGAGGGGGCACTCTGGAAACACCATATATTTT.

The gene calls are TRBV6-1 and TRBJ2-7; D is possibly TRBD2 (5 bases). The V and J ends lost 2 bases and 2 bases respectively, with 13 bases between them. This CDR3 has 15 residues. Germline V gives CDR1 MNHNS, CDR2 SASEGT. For the CDR3, the DNA is TGTGCCAGCAGTGAATTGAGGGTCACAGCCTACGAGCAGTACGTC. It specifies CASSELRVTAYEQYV.

The rearrangement joins TRBV7-2 to TRBJ2-1, with TRBD2 identical over 11 bases. This CDR3 is 17 amino acids long. The ends lost 5 bases at V and 0 bases at J; junction bases unmatched: 6. The germline V gene has CDR1 SGHTA and CDR2 FQGNSA. CDR3 protein: CASSSSGRGSSYNEQFF. The CDR3 DNA follows: TGTGCCAGCAGCAGTAGCGGGAGGGGAAGCTCCTACAATGAGCAGTTCTTC.